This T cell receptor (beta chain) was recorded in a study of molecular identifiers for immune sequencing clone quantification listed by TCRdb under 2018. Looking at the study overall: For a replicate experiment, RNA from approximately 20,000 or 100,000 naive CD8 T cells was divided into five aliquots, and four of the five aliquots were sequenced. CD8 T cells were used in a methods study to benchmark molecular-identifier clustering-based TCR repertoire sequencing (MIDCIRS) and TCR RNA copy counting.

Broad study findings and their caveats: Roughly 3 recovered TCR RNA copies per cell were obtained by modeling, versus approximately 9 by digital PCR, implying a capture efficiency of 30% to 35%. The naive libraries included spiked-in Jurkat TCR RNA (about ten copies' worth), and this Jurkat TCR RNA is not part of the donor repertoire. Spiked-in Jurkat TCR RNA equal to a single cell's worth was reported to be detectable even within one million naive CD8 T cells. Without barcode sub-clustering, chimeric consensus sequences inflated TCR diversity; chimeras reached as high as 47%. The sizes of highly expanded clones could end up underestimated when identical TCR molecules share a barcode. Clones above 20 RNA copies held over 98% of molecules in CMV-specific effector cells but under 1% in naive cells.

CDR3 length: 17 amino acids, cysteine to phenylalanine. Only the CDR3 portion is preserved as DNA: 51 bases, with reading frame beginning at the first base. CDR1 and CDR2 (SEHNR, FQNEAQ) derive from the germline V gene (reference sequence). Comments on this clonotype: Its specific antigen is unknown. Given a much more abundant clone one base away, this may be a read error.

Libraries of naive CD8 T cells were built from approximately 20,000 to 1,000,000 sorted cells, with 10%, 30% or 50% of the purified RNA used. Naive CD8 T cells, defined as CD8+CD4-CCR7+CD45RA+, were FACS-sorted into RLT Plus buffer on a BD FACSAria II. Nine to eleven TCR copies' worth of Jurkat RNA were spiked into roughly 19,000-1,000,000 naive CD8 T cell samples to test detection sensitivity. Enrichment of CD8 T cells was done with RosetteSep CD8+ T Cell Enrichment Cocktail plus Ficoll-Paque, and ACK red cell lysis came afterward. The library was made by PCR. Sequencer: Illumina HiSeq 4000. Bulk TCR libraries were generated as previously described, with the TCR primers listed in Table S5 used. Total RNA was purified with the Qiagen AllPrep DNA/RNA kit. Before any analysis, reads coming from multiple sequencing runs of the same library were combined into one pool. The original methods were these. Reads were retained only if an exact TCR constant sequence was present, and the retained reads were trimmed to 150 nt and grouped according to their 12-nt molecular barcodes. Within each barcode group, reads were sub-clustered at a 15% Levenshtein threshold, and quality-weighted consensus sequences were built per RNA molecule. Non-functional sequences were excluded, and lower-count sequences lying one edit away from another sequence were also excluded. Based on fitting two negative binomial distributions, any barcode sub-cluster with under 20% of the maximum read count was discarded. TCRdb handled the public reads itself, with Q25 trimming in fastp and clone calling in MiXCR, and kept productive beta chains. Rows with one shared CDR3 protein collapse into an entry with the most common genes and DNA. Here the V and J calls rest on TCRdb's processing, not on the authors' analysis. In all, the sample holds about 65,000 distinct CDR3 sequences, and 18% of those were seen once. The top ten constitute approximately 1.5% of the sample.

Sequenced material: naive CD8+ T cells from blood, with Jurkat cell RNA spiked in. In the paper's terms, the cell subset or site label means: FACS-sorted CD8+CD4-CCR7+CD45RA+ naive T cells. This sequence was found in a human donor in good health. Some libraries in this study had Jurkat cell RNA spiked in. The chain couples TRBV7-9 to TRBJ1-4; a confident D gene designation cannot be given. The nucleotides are TGTGCCAGCAGCAACGTCGAAACGGGTAGATCGAATGAAAAACTGCTTTTT. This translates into CASSNVETGRSNEKLLF.